This is a list of T cell receptor beta chains from one sample in a study. TCRdb reprocessed the 5' RACE reads via MiXCR and lists one record per CDR3 protein. The sample lists roughly 42,000 distinct CDR3 sequences; roughly 30% were seen once. The sequenced material came from tumor-infiltrating memory CD4+ T cells sorted from the breast tumor. The receptors come from a female donor with breast cancer. Both conserved end residues are part of each CDR3. Each record gives: CDR3 DNA, CDR3 protein, clone size, D gene, J gene, V gene. The D gene is left open where the match is weak. Only some rows state a clone size, as once, few, many or a class for expanded clones.

CDR3nt: TGTGCCAGCAGCCATCCGACGGCTGGGGTTGATACGCAGTATTTT; CDR3aa: CASSHPTAGVDTQYF; abundance: many; d_gene: .; j_gene: TRBJ2-3; v_gene: TRBV4-2
CDR3nt: TGTGCCAGCAGTTTAGAGGGTGGCGAGCAGTACTTC; CDR3aa: CASSLEGGEQYF; abundance: .; d_gene: .; j_gene: TRBJ2-7; v_gene: TRBV12-3/TRBV12-4
CDR3nt: TGTGCCAGCAGTTATTACACCGGGGAGCTGTTTTTT; CDR3aa: CASSYYTGELFF; abundance: few; d_gene: .; j_gene: TRBJ2-2; v_gene: TRBV7-2
CDR3nt: TGCAGTGCTAGAGAGGGAGCGGGGGGCTCCTACAATGAGCAGTTCTTC; CDR3aa: CSAREGAGGSYNEQFF; abundance: many; d_gene: TRBD2; j_gene: TRBJ2-1; v_gene: TRBV20-1
CDR3nt: TGTGCCGGCAGCCCCTTTTCCCTCCAGGGCGAGCAGTACTTC; CDR3aa: CAGSPFSLQGEQYF; abundance: .; d_gene: .; j_gene: TRBJ2-7; v_gene: TRBV6-5
CDR3nt: TGTGCCACAGGGCAGGGGGGGAATGAGCAGTTCTTC; CDR3aa: CATGQGGNEQFF; abundance: .; d_gene: .; j_gene: TRBJ2-1; v_gene: TRBV7-3
CDR3nt: TGTGCCAGCAGCCAAGATCCCCTAGCGGGAGTTGAGCAGTACTTC; CDR3aa: CASSQDPLAGVEQYF; abundance: few; d_gene: TRBD2; j_gene: TRBJ2-7; v_gene: TRBV4-2
CDR3nt: TGTGCCAGCAGACGACTAGCGGGGGGCCGGGACAATGAGCAGTTCTTC; CDR3aa: CASRRLAGGRDNEQFF; abundance: few; d_gene: TRBD2; j_gene: TRBJ2-1; v_gene: TRBV7-8
CDR3nt: .; CDR3aa: CASSTSVNRGLSEQYF; abundance: .; d_gene: .; j_gene: TRBJ2-7; v_gene: TRBV6-2/TRBV6-3
CDR3nt: TGTGCCAGCAGCTTAGTACTAGCGGTCCAAGAGACCCAGTACTTC; CDR3aa: CASSLVLAVQETQYF; abundance: few; d_gene: TRBD2; j_gene: TRBJ2-5; v_gene: TRBV7-2
CDR3nt: TGTGCCACCTGGCCGGGGCCCCAAGAGACCCAGTACTTC; CDR3aa: CATWPGPQETQYF; abundance: .; d_gene: .; j_gene: TRBJ2-5; v_gene: TRBV10-3
CDR3nt: TGCGCCAGCAGCTTGGAGGGCACAGATACGCAGTATTTT; CDR3aa: CASSLEGTDTQYF; abundance: few; d_gene: .; j_gene: TRBJ2-3; v_gene: TRBV5-1
CDR3nt: TGCGCCAGCAGCCGGTCTTTGACAGGACGAAACGATGAGCAGTTCTTC; CDR3aa: CASSRSLTGRNDEQFF; abundance: .; d_gene: .; j_gene: TRBJ2-1; v_gene: TRBV5-1
CDR3nt: TGTGCCAGCAGCCTAAACGGGGTGAAGCAGTACTTC; CDR3aa: CASSLNGVKQYF; abundance: .; d_gene: .; j_gene: TRBJ2-7; v_gene: TRBV21-1
CDR3nt: TGTGCCAGCAGTTCCGGGACTAGCGGGAGAGGCGAGCAGTACTTC; CDR3aa: CASSSGTSGRGEQYF; abundance: few; d_gene: TRBD2; j_gene: TRBJ2-7; v_gene: TRBV7-6
CDR3nt: TGCGCCAGCAGCCAATCCTGGACAGGAGCGGGCACTGAAGCTTTCTTT; CDR3aa: CASSQSWTGAGTEAFF; abundance: .; d_gene: TRBD1; j_gene: TRBJ1-1; v_gene: TRBV4-1
CDR3nt: TGCAGTGCTAGAGCCCATAGCAATCAGCCCCAGCATTTT; CDR3aa: CSARAHSNQPQHF; abundance: many; d_gene: .; j_gene: TRBJ1-5; v_gene: TRBV20-1
CDR3nt: TGTGCCAGCAGCGTAGGGGTAGCAACTAATGAAAAACTGTTTTTT; CDR3aa: CASSVGVATNEKLFF; abundance: medium-sized; d_gene: .; j_gene: TRBJ1-4; v_gene: TRBV9
CDR3nt: TGTGCCATCAAGGGAAAGGGTACCTACGAGCAGTACTTC; CDR3aa: CAIKGKGTYEQYF; abundance: .; d_gene: .; j_gene: TRBJ2-7; v_gene: TRBV6-1
CDR3nt: TGTGCCATCAGTGAGTCGGCGGGGATTAATGAAAAACTGTTTTTT; CDR3aa: CAISESAGINEKLFF; abundance: few; d_gene: .; j_gene: TRBJ1-4; v_gene: TRBV10-3
CDR3nt: TGTGCCAGCAGTCGACCCGGCGGACGGACAGGGGGCTCAGTAGGTGGAAACACCATATATTTT; CDR3aa: CASSRPGGRTGGSVGGNTIYF; abundance: few; d_gene: TRBD1; j_gene: TRBJ1-3; v_gene: TRBV28
CDR3nt: TGCGCCAGCAGCGCGACCTCGCCGGGAGATACGCAGTATTTT; CDR3aa: CASSATSPGDTQYF; abundance: many; d_gene: .; j_gene: TRBJ2-3; v_gene: TRBV5-1
CDR3nt: TGTGCCAGCTCCAAGGACAGTTTCTATAATTCACCCCTCCACTTT; CDR3aa: CASSKDSFYNSPLHF; abundance: few; d_gene: .; j_gene: TRBJ1-6; v_gene: TRBV27